The clone carrying this TCR beta chain came up many times. What it recognizes is unknown. This entry comes from a study of early T cells in non-severe SARS-CoV-2 infection. Looking at the study overall: The input, bulk RNA from unsorted whole blood, was sequenced, and chains were unpaired. Study observations and caveats: A preference for anti-spike CD8 responses marked VDJdb matching, which missed private and CD4 specificities.

Unique molecular identifiers were added to individual cDNA molecules. In TCRdb, the 5' RACE reads were re-called with MiXCR into one record per CDR3 protein. The repertoire includes 25,000 to 30,000 distinct CDR3 sequences, about 4% of them detected once, and around 4.2% sits in the top ten. Germline V gene data show CDR1 as LGHDT and CDR2 as YNNKEL (reference sequence). The CDR3 consists of 14 residues. With 4 bases clipped from V and 5 bases from J, the junction kept 8 bases outside the gene matches. The sample taken for sequencing was whole blood. This receptor was obtained from an adult who was a healthcare worker with PCR-confirmed SARS-CoV-2 infection or an uninfected control (not recorded which). V and J are TRBV3-1 and TRBJ2-7, with TRBD1 identical over 7 bases. CDR3 sequence: CASSPLDRYHEQYF. For the CDR3, the DNA is TGTGCCAGCAGCCCTTTGGACAGGTACCACGAGCAGTACTTC.